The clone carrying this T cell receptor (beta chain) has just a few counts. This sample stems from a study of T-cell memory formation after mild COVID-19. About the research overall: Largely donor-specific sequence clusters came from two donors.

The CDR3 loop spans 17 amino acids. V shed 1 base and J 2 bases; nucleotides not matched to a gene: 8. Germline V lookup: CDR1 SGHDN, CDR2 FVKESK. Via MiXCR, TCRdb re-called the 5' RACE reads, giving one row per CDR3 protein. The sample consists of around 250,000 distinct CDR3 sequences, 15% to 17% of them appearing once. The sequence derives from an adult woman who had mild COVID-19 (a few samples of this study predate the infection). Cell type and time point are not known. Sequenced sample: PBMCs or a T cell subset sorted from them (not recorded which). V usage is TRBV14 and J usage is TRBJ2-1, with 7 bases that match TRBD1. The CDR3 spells CASSQGTGIIPYNEQFF. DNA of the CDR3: TGTGCCAGCAGCCAAGGGACAGGTATCATACCCTACAATGAGCAGTTCTTC.